The 19 T cell receptor beta chains reported below all come from one sample, sequenced in a study of persistence of HIV-infected CD4 T cells. Cells were stimulated with overlapping HIV-1 Gag 15-mer peptides. Sorted nonresponding memory CD4+ T cells were CD40L-negative, CD69-negative, CD45RO-high. Sequencing used immunoSEQ version 4 in survey mode. Repertoires were generated with immunoSEQ multiplex PCR, while TCRdb's copy carries only in-frame clones and drops some. The data show about 35,000 clones, approximately 81% seen once. These receptors' targets are unknown. The sequenced sample was cultured CD4+ T cells from PBMCs, obtained from a patient who received antiretroviral therapy. Every receptor here comes from an adult with HIV. The donor label of this sample is uncertain.

The chain employs TRBV7-9 and TRBJ1-4; TRBD1 might be the D (5 bases). Per germline, CDR1 SEHNR and CDR2 FQNEAQ (reference sequence). There are 15 residues in the CDR3. Trimming cost V 4 bases and J 8 bases, with 17 bases left between them. Here the CDR3 DNA reads TGTGCCAGCAGCTCGCGGTCCGGGGGAGAAGAAAAACTGTTTTTT. This sequence encodes CASSSRSGGEEKLFF.

The V gene is TRBV29-1, the J gene TRBJ2-3; D uncertain. CDR1 SQVTM and CDR2 ANQGSEA come from the germline V gene. The CDR3 spans 13 residues. The germline V and J ends were trimmed by 4 bases and 2 bases, with 10 bases remaining between them. DNA for the CDR3: TGCAGCGTTGTCTGGCGATCCACAGATACGCAGTATTTT. Translating it yields CSVVWRSTDTQYF.

V is TRBV6-5 and J is TRBJ2-7; D might be TRBD1 (5 bases). Germline values: CDR1 MNHEY, CDR2 SVGAGI. This CDR3 comprises 15 residues. V was trimmed by 2 bases and J by 4 bases, leaving 15 bases between them. CDR3 region: CASSYRDSGRYEQYF. The CDR3 nucleotides are TGTGCCAGCAGTTACAGAGACAGTGGCCGATACGAGCAGTACTTC.

V gene TRBV5-1 combines with J gene TRBJ1-3; D may be TRBD1 (6 bases). This CDR3 is 16 amino acids long. The ends were cut back, 0 bases at V and 3 bases at J, with 13 bases in the middle. Germline V CDR1 and CDR2: SGHRS, YFSETQ. The CDR3 loop reads CASSLAQGLVGNTIYF. The CDR3 coding sequence is TGCGCCAGCAGCTTGGCCCAGGGGTTGGTTGGAAACACCATATATTTT. Full variable domain (rest looked up from reference TRBV5-1 and TRBJ1-3): KAGVTQTPRYLIKTRGQQVTLSCSPISGHRSVSWYQQTPGQGLQFLFEYFSETQRNKGNFPGRFSGRQFSNSRSEMNVSTLELGDSALYLCASSLAQGLVGNTIYFGEGSWLTVV.

The CDR3 loop is CASSRRGVAGGQADTQYF. The CDR3 DNA is TGTGCCAGCAGCCGCCGAGGGGTAGCGGGGGGGCAGGCAGATACGCAGTATTTT. The V call is TRBV7-9, the J call TRBJ2-3, with 11 bases fitting TRBD2. The germline V gene has CDR1 SEHNR and CDR2 FQNEAQ (reference sequence). The CDR3 covers 18 residues. V shed 5 bases and J 4 bases; nucleotides not matched to a gene: 14.

The V call is TRBV3-1 (or the pseudogene TRBV3-2), the J call TRBJ1-5; 7 bases map to TRBD1. The CDR3 covers 16 residues. V shed 4 bases, J shed 1 base, and the junction held 7 bases outside the gene matches. Germline V gene data show CDR1 as LGHDT and CDR2 as YNNKEL (reference sequence). In DNA, the CDR3 is TGTGCCAGCAGCCCCCGAGGGGGCGGGAGCAATCAGCCCCAGCATTTT. Amino acid sequence: CASSPRGGGSNQPQHF.

This sequence joins TRBV10-1 and TRBJ2-1, with D tentatively TRBD2 (5 bases). Per germline, CDR1 WNHNN and CDR2 SYGVQD (reference sequence). The germline V and J ends were trimmed by 3 bases and 8 bases, with 17 bases remaining between them. The CDR3 spans 15 residues. The CDR3 DNA reads as TGCGCCAGCAGTGACCCGGGGAACCTCATAGATGAGCAGTTCTTC. The encoded protein is CASSDPGNLIDEQFF.

The chain is built from TRBV21-1 and TRBJ1-1. TRBV21-1 is described as a pseudogene. CDR3 length: 12 residues. CDR3 sequence (DNA): TGTGCCAGCAGCAAACGGCCCAGTGAAGCTTTCTTT. This translates into CASSKRPSEAFF.

This chain links TRBV5-1 with TRBJ2-3; the D gene could be TRBD1 or TRBD2 (5 bases each). The germline V and J ends were trimmed by 3 bases and 0 bases, with 11 bases remaining between them. There are 15 residues in the CDR3. CDR1 is SGHRS and CDR2 is YFSETQ in the germline V gene. This CDR3 reads CASSYGGSSTDTQYF. CDR3 sequence (DNA): TGCGCCAGCAGCTATGGGGGAAGCAGCACAGATACGCAGTATTTT.

The V gene is TRBV5-4, the J gene TRBJ1-2, with TRBD1 identical over 11 bases. CDR3 length: 14 amino acids. V lost 5 bases to trimming and J lost 5 bases; unmatched junction nucleotides: 5. Per the germline V gene, CDR1 is SGHNT and CDR2 is YYREEE (reference sequence). Here the CDR3 reads CASSTGTGGYGYTF. In nucleotides, the CDR3 is TGTGCCAGCAGTACGGGGACAGGGGGTTATGGCTACACCTTC.

This clone is classed as large. This chain connects TRBV10-2 to TRBJ1-3; TRBD1 is a possible D gene (6 bases). The CDR3 spans 15 residues. In germline, CDR1 is WSHSY, CDR2 SAAADI. Trimming stripped 7 bases from V and 12 bases from J, with 25 bases between. DNA of the CDR3: TGCGCCAGCACGGCGCGGTCAGGGGTCTCCGATGGCATATATTTT. This encodes CASTARSGVSDGIYF.

The chain has TRBV7-2 and TRBJ1-1; 7 bases are shared with TRBD1. The CDR3 length is 15 residues. The germline V gene encodes CDR1 SGHTA and CDR2 FQGNSA. Unmatched junction bases numbered 11, after V lost 5 bases and J lost 5 bases. The CDR3 DNA reads TGTGCCAGCAGCGCCCGACAGGGTCGGGAAACTGAAGCTTTCTTT. This sequence encodes CASSARQGRETEAFF.

V gene TRBV9 combines with J gene TRBJ1-3; no reliable D call. Germline assignment: CDR1 SGDLS and CDR2 YYNGEE. The CDR3 spans 14 residues. Trimming took off 0 bases at V and 1 base at J, with 5 bases between the two ends. CDR3 region: CASSVAWSGNTIYF. The CDR3 DNA reads TGTGCCAGCAGCGTAGCTTGGTCTGGAAACACCATATATTTT.

V gene TRBV5-1 combines with J gene TRBJ2-4, with TRBD2 identical over 9 bases. V shed 6 bases and J 9 bases; nucleotides not matched to a gene: 10. There are 14 residues in the CDR3. The germline gives CDR1 SGHRS, CDR2 YFSETQ. Here the CDR3 DNA reads TGCGCCAGCAAGGTTTCTAGCGGGGTCGGCATTCAGTACTTC. It translates to CASKVSSGVGIQYF.

This rearrangement joins TRBV3-1 (or the pseudogene TRBV3-2) to TRBJ2-6; D not resolved. The CDR3 contains 14 residues. The V end lost 4 bases, the J end lost 0 bases, and 4 bases lay between the germline ends. The V gene's germline CDR1 is LGHDT and CDR2 YNNKEL (reference sequence). CDR3: CASSLSSGANVLTF. The CDR3 DNA sequence: TGTGCCAGCAGCCTAAGCTCTGGGGCCAACGTCCTGACTTTC.

The rearrangement links TRBV2 to TRBJ2-3; 12 bases map to TRBD2. The CDR3 extends over 15 amino acids. J lost 1 base, V lost 6 bases, and 2 bases had no gene match. Germline values: CDR1 SNHLY, CDR2 FYNNEI. The CDR3 DNA reads TGTGCCAGCAGAAGGACTAGCGGGGGCACAGATACGCAGTATTTT. Protein: CASRRTSGGTDTQYF.

The chain carries TRBV14 and TRBJ2-1, with TRBD1 identical over 10 bases. CDR1 and CDR2 (germline): SGHDN, FVKESK. This CDR3 has 14 residues. With V trimmed by 4 bases and J by 4 bases, 1 base remained unmatched. The CDR3 DNA reads TGTGCCAGCAGCCCGGGACAGGGGTACAATGAGCAGTTCTTC. Its translation: CASSPGQGYNEQFF.

This clone appeared a single time. The gene calls are TRBV19 and TRBJ2-3; 9 bases map to TRBD1. Trimming cost V 6 bases and J 5 bases; bases outside gene matches: 6. There are 14 residues in the CDR3. Germline assignment: CDR1 LNHDA and CDR2 SQIVND (reference sequence). Here the CDR3 reads CASRGQGLVDTQYF. The CDR3 region has the DNA TGTGCCAGTAGAGGACAGGGGCTGGTAGATACGCAGTATTTT.

The chain is built from TRBV19 and TRBJ2-1; 15 bases line up with TRBD2. Germline CDR1 reads LNHDA; CDR2 reads SQIVND (reference sequence). V lost 4 bases to trimming and J lost 7 bases; unmatched junction nucleotides: 5. The CDR3 consists of 16 residues. The CDR3 sequence: CASSKGTSGGRNEQFF. The CDR3, as DNA: TGTGCCAGTAGTAAAGGGACTAGCGGGGGGCGGAATGAGCAGTTCTTC.